This T cell receptor beta chain comes out of a study of beta chain features in type 1 diabetes. Study-level points and caveats: HLA effects on TCRB rearrangement stayed unresolved here.

The junction had 6 bases not matched to a gene; V was cut back by 1 base and J by 3 bases. This CDR3 spans 16 amino acids. Germline V gene data show CDR1 as SEHNR and CDR2 as FQNEAQ (reference sequence). Sorting gave populations that all exceeded 98% purity. Reverse transcription of all isolated RNA meant that expressed TCRB transcripts were sequenced. The repertoire was sequenced with immunoSEQ multiplex PCR; TCRdb's copy has only in-frame clones and lacks some. The sample includes about 360,000 clones, around 13% of them seen just once. Points on this clone: What it binds is not known.

The sequence derives from a man aged 18 to 35 in good health. Input material: naive CD4+ T cells from blood. The chain carries TRBV7-9 and TRBJ1-5; 7 bases align to TRBD1. CDR3 in DNA: TGTGCCAGCAGCTTAGGGACAGGCCGGATCAATCAGCCCCAGCATTTT. Residues: CASSLGTGRINQPQHF.